A selection of T cell receptor beta chains follows, all from one sample in a study of blood T cells in healthy people across ages. One entry per CDR3 protein, called by TCRdb with MiXCR from the 5' RACE reads. The sample records hundreds of thousands of distinct CDR3 sequences, approximately 30% being singletons. Sample: blood. The receptors stem from a woman of 80 years or more in good health. CDR3s include the opening cysteine and the closing phenylalanine or tryptophan. The order of the fields is V gene, clone size, J gene, D gene, CDR3 protein, CDR3 DNA. The D gene is left open where the match is weak. Expanded clones get a size class; other rows say once, few or many, or leave the size out.

v_gene: TRBV2
abundance: once
j_gene: TRBJ2-2
d_gene: NA
CDR3aa: CAGSEVGTGRGGLGTGELFF
CDR3nt: TGTGCCGGCAGTGAAGTCGGAACGGGCAGGGGAGGCTTGGGCACCGGGGAGCTGTTTTTT

v_gene: TRBV27
abundance: many
j_gene: TRBJ1-5
d_gene: NA
CDR3aa: CASSRNGGAGQPQHF
CDR3nt: TGTGCCAGCAGCAGAAACGGAGGGGCAGGCCAGCCCCAGCATTTT

v_gene: TRBV20-1
abundance: many
j_gene: TRBJ1-6
d_gene: NA
CDR3aa: CSARGTNFNSPLHF
CDR3nt: TGCAGTGCTAGAGGGACCAACTTCAATTCACCCCTCCACTTT

v_gene: TRBV12-3/TRBV12-4
abundance: many
j_gene: TRBJ2-5
d_gene: TRBD2
CDR3aa: CASSPGGGVETQYF
CDR3nt: TGTGCCAGCAGTCCGGGGGGAGGGGTGGAGACCCAGTACTTC

v_gene: TRBV5-1
abundance: NA
j_gene: TRBJ2-3
d_gene: TRBD1
CDR3aa: CASSLDPDRTDTQYF
CDR3nt: TGCGCCAGCAGCTTGGACCCGGACAGGACAGATACGCAGTATTTT

v_gene: TRBV5-1
abundance: once
j_gene: TRBJ2-3
d_gene: NA
CDR3aa: CASSLEGGEAQYF
CDR3nt: TGCGCCAGCAGCTTGGAAGGGGGTGAGGCGCAGTATTTT

v_gene: TRBV14
abundance: NA
j_gene: TRBJ2-1
d_gene: NA
CDR3aa: CASSQAVGGNEQFF
CDR3nt: TGTGCCAGCAGCCAAGCTGTGGGTGGCAATGAGCAGTTCTTC

v_gene: TRBV5-6
abundance: many
j_gene: TRBJ2-7
d_gene: TRBD1
CDR3aa: CASSSSTGVSSYEQYF
CDR3nt: TGTGCCAGCAGCTCCTCGACAGGGGTAAGCTCCTACGAGCAGTACTTC

v_gene: TRBV7-2
abundance: many
j_gene: TRBJ2-3
d_gene: TRBD2
CDR3aa: CASRRVAGGVAGTDTQYF
CDR3nt: TGTGCCAGCAGACGGGTAGCGGGGGGGGTCGCGGGCACAGATACGCAGTATTTT

v_gene: TRBV9
abundance: many
j_gene: TRBJ2-1
d_gene: TRBD2
CDR3aa: CASSVDGGAALREQFF
CDR3nt: TGTGCCAGCAGCGTAGACGGGGGGGCGGCCTTAAGGGAGCAGTTCTTC

v_gene: TRBV7-6
abundance: many
j_gene: TRBJ2-7
d_gene: TRBD2
CDR3aa: CASSKRGSGASYEQYF
CDR3nt: TGTGCCAGCAGCAAACGGGGTAGCGGGGCTTCCTACGAGCAGTACTTC

v_gene: TRBV28
abundance: NA
j_gene: TRBJ2-7
d_gene: NA
CDR3aa: CASSRGGANYEQYF
CDR3nt: TGTGCCAGCAGCAGGGGGGGGGCAAACTACGAGCAGTACTTC

v_gene: TRBV7-8
abundance: many
j_gene: TRBJ1-2
d_gene: TRBD1
CDR3aa: CASSSQTGINYGYTF
CDR3nt: TGTGCCAGCAGCTCCCAGACAGGGATCAACTATGGCTACACCTTC

v_gene: TRBV5-5
abundance: few
j_gene: TRBJ1-5
d_gene: TRBD1
CDR3aa: CASSWTGNSNQPQHF
CDR3nt: TGTGCCAGCAGTTGGACAGGGAATAGCAATCAGCCCCAGCATTTT

v_gene: TRBV9
abundance: NA
j_gene: TRBJ2-2
d_gene: TRBD2
CDR3aa: CASGPGGETTGELFF
CDR3nt: TGTGCCAGCGGCCCCGGGGGGGAAACCACCGGGGAGCTGTTTTTT

v_gene: TRBV20-1
abundance: NA
j_gene: TRBJ1-3
d_gene: NA
CDR3aa: CSASITTGNTIYF
CDR3nt: TGCAGTGCTAGTATAACTACTGGAAACACCATATATTTT

v_gene: TRBV29-1
abundance: few
j_gene: TRBJ1-1
d_gene: TRBD1
CDR3aa: CSVTGGGNTEAFF
CDR3nt: TGCAGCGTAACAGGGGGGGGGAACACTGAAGCTTTCTTT

v_gene: TRBV12-3/TRBV12-4
abundance: NA
j_gene: TRBJ2-5
d_gene: NA
CDR3aa: CASSLGRDVGQYF
CDR3nt: TGTGCCAGCAGTTTAGGGCGGGACGTAGGGCAGTACTTC

v_gene: TRBV18
abundance: NA
j_gene: TRBJ2-7
d_gene: NA
CDR3aa: CATSLEQFPYEEYF
CDR3nt: TGTGCCACCTCACTAGAGCAGTTTCCCTACGAGGAGTACTTC

v_gene: TRBV5-5
abundance: many
j_gene: TRBJ2-7
d_gene: NA
CDR3aa: CASSRLDGPYEQYF
CDR3nt: TGTGCCAGCAGCCGTTTGGACGGACCCTACGAGCAGTACTTC

v_gene: TRBV7-6
abundance: once
j_gene: TRBJ2-3
d_gene: TRBD2
CDR3aa: CASSLQSRSGGRDTQYF
CDR3nt: TGTGCCAGCAGCCTCCAGTCGCGGAGCGGGGGTAGAGATACGCAGTATTTT

v_gene: TRBV6-4
abundance: NA
j_gene: TRBJ2-2
d_gene: TRBD1
CDR3aa: CASSIGTDTGELFF
CDR3nt: TGTGCCAGCAGTATCGGGACAGACACCGGGGAGCTGTTTTTT

v_gene: TRBV10-3
abundance: few
j_gene: TRBJ2-2
d_gene: NA
CDR3aa: CAISPESRVTTGELFF
CDR3nt: TGTGCCATCAGTCCCGAATCAAGGGTGACTACCGGGGAGCTGTTTTTT

v_gene: TRBV20-1
abundance: many
j_gene: TRBJ2-4
d_gene: TRBD1
CDR3aa: CSARFPGQGWAKNIQYF
CDR3nt: TGCAGTGCTAGATTTCCTGGACAGGGATGGGCCAAAAACATTCAGTACTTC

v_gene: TRBV12-3/TRBV12-4
abundance: NA
j_gene: TRBJ1-4
d_gene: NA
CDR3aa: CASMTYGSWEYEKLFF
CDR3nt: TGTGCCAGCATGACTTACGGCAGTTGGGAATACGAAAAACTGTTTTTT

v_gene: TRBV12-3/TRBV12-4
abundance: NA
j_gene: TRBJ1-1
d_gene: NA
CDR3aa: CASHSDGGLTEAFF
CDR3nt: TGTGCCAGCCATTCGGACGGGGGGCTCACTGAAGCTTTCTTT

v_gene: TRBV12-3/TRBV12-4
abundance: NA
j_gene: TRBJ2-3
d_gene: NA
CDR3aa: CASSRLSADTEYF
CDR3nt: TGTGCCAGCAGTCGATTGTCGGCAGATACGGAGTATTTT

v_gene: TRBV28
abundance: once
j_gene: TRBJ2-5
d_gene: NA
CDR3aa: CASSYDHGRETQYF
CDR3nt: TGTGCCAGCAGTTACGATCACGGCCGAGAGACCCAGTACTTC

v_gene: TRBV10-3
abundance: few
j_gene: TRBJ2-5
d_gene: NA
CDR3aa: CAATRAGETQYF
CDR3nt: TGTGCCGCCACGAGGGCAGGGGAGACCCAGTACTTC

v_gene: TRBV3-1
abundance: many
j_gene: TRBJ2-4
d_gene: TRBD1
CDR3aa: CASSPRAAGTGINIQYF
CDR3nt: TGTGCCAGCAGCCCGAGAGCGGCCGGGACAGGGATAAACATTCAGTACTTC

v_gene: TRBV5-4
abundance: few
j_gene: TRBJ2-5
d_gene: TRBD2
CDR3aa: CASSGGTSGGGSQETQYF
CDR3nt: TGTGCCAGCAGCGGAGGGACTAGCGGGGGAGGAAGCCAAGAGACCCAGTACTTC

v_gene: TRBV18
abundance: many
j_gene: TRBJ2-7
d_gene: NA
CDR3aa: CASSPLGKTVPISEQYF
CDR3nt: TGTGCCAGCTCACCATTAGGTAAAACCGTCCCTATCTCCGAGCAGTACTTC

v_gene: TRBV12-3/TRBV12-4
abundance: few
j_gene: TRBJ1-3
d_gene: TRBD1
CDR3aa: CASSFRQGISGNTIYF
CDR3nt: TGTGCCAGCAGTTTTCGACAGGGGATCTCTGGAAACACCATATATTTT

v_gene: TRBV20-1
abundance: NA
j_gene: TRBJ2-1
d_gene: TRBD1
CDR3aa: CSARENRGYNEQFF
CDR3nt: TGCAGTGCTAGAGAAAACAGGGGATACAATGAGCAGTTCTTC

v_gene: TRBV7-8
abundance: many
j_gene: TRBJ2-7
d_gene: TRBD1
CDR3aa: CASSLVLGQGAPYEQYF
CDR3nt: TGTGCCAGCAGCTTAGTACTCGGACAGGGGGCTCCTTACGAGCAGTACTTC

v_gene: TRBV6-2/TRBV6-3
abundance: many
j_gene: TRBJ2-1
d_gene: TRBD2
CDR3aa: CASSSGGLPREQFF
CDR3nt: TGTGCCAGCAGTAGCGGGGGTCTCCCCAGGGAGCAGTTCTTC

v_gene: TRBV7-2
abundance: few
j_gene: TRBJ1-3
d_gene: NA
CDR3aa: CASSSGTDSGNTIYF
CDR3nt: TGTGCCAGCAGCTCTGGGACGGACTCTGGAAACACCATATATTTT

v_gene: TRBV10-2
abundance: many
j_gene: TRBJ2-6
d_gene: NA
CDR3aa: CASSANGPGANVLTF
CDR3nt: TGCGCCAGCAGTGCGAATGGGCCTGGGGCCAACGTCCTGACTTTC